The 4 T cell receptor beta chains reported below all come from one sample, sequenced in a study of blood T cells in healthy people across ages. Next came a second PCR, run for about 6 to 11 cycles, which used a sample-barcoded 5' primer along with a J-beta primer mix. A single record per CDR3 protein comes from TCRdb applying MiXCR to the 5' RACE reads. The sample shows roughly 2 million distinct CDR3 sequences, approximately 50% of them seen only once. Sequenced: blood. All receptors come from a woman between 35 and 50 years old in good health.

About this clonotype: The CDR3 does not close with the conserved phenylalanine or tryptophan, likely indicating a read error. V and J are TRBV7-2 and TRBJ2-4, with D unclear. Trimming took off 1 base at V and 13 bases at J, with 8 bases between the two ends. Per germline, CDR1 SGHTA and CDR2 FQGNSA. The CDR3 is 11 amino acids. The CDR3 loop reads CASSLVQRQYV. In nucleotides, the CDR3 is TGTGCCAGCAGCTTAGTACAGAGGCAGTACGTC.

The chain is built from TRBV27 and TRBJ2-5; possible D gene TRBD1, 5 bases. The V and J ends lost 2 bases and 7 bases respectively, with 14 bases between them. The CDR3 sequence is 14 residues long. Germline V lookup: CDR1 MNHEY, CDR2 SMNVEV (reference sequence). CDR3 in DNA: TGTGCCAGCAGTTTAACAGGAACCCAAATGACCCAGTACTTC. Its translation is CASSLTGTQMTQYF.

This clonotype is a singleton in its sample. The V gene is TRBV4-2, the J gene TRBJ1-2; 7 bases agree with TRBD1. The CDR3 loop spans 14 amino acids. Germline trimming cut 4 bases from V and 6 bases from J; bases unmatched to any gene: 8. Germline V gene sequence: CDR1 LGHNA, CDR2 YNFKEQ. CDR3 bases: TGTGCCAGCAGCCCCGAGACAGGGTGGGATGGCTACACCTTC. It specifies CASSPETGWDGYTF.

This clonotype was seen only a few times. CDR3 in amino acids: CASSKGQGFSGGLVGPGYEQYF. As DNA, the CDR3 is TGCGCCAGCAGCAAAGGACAGGGGTTTTCCGGTGGACTAGTGGGGCCCGGTTACGAGCAGTACTTC. This chain joins TRBV4-1 and TRBJ2-7; 9 nucleotides align to TRBD1. The CDR3 runs 22 residues. The trim removed 5 bases at V and 4 bases at J, leaving 30 bases unmatched. Germline loops: CDR1 MGHRA, CDR2 YSYEKL.